This T cell receptor beta chain was identified during a study of blood T cells in healthy people across ages. About the study: With template switching, about one barcoded beta molecule was captured per two T cells.

This clonotype came up a few times. Trimming removed 11 bases from V and 2 bases from J, with 21 bases in between. The CDR3 has 15 residues. In germline, CDR1 is MNHEY, CDR2 SVGAGI. Together with a sample-barcoded 5' primer, a J-beta primer mix was included in a second PCR lasting about 6 to 11 cycles. TCRdb independently ran MiXCR on the 5' RACE reads; one entry per CDR3 protein. The sample lists more than 900,000 distinct CDR3 sequences, about 28% occurring once. The sample was also reused in another study, on T cells of mothers and their children.

The specimen sequenced was blood. This sequence originates from a middle-aged woman in good health. V usage is TRBV6-5 and J usage is TRBJ1-2; a weak D match, TRBD1 (5 bases). The CDR3 coding sequence is TGTGCCGACAGCTCGCGGGAAGGCGGGAACTATGGCTACACCTTC. This translates into CADSSREGGNYGYTF.